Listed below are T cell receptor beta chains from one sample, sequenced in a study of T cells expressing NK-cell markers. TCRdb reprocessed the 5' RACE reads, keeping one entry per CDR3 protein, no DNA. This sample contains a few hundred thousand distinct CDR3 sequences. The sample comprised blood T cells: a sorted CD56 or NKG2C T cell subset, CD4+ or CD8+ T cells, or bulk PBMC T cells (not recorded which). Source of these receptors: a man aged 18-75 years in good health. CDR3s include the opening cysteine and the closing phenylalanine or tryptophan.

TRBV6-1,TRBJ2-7,CASRPGASYEQYF
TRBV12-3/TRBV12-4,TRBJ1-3,CASAPAGRRSGNTIYF
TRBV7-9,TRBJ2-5,CASSSGHETQYF
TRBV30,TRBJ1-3,CAWSTPAGGTIYF
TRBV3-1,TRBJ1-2,CASSPGPLTRGYTF
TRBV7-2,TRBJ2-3,CASSLTRGGAADTQYF
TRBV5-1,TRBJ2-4,CASSAGRKNIQYF
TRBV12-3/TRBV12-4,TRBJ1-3,CASNNRVSTIYF
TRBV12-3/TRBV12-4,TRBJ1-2,CASSSGQGANYGYTF
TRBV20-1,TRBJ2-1,CSAARGVGNEQFF
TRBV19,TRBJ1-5,CASSIEVGGNQPQHF
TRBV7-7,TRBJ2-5,CASSSSGKETQYF
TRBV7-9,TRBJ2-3,CASSAGLAGVSADTQYF
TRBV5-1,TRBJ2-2,CASSLVWGRSTGELFF
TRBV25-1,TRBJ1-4,CASSQYGPGQGNEKLFF
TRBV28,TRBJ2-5,CASSLAQGVKTQYF
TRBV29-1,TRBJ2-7,CSVEDPAGKNAYEQYF
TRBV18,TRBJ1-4,CASSPPGGGNEKLFF
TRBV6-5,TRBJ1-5,CASRPAGGRNQPQHF
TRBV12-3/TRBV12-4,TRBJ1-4,CASSPTESKNNEKLFF
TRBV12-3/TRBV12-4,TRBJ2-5,CASKKAGLAGETQYF
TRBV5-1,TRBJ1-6,CASSLGTNNSPLHF